The 5 T cell receptor beta chains given below trace back to one sample, sequenced in a study of blood T cell repertoires in COVID-19. Some clones are missing from TCRdb's copy, which holds only in-frame ones; the method was immunoSEQ multiplex PCR. The sample has 20,000 to 25,000 clones, around 75% seen once. Sequencing was carried out using peripheral blood. Source of these receptors: a woman of 80 years or more with acute or convalescent COVID-19.

This chain links TRBV11-1 with TRBJ2-3; possibly TRBD1 for D (5 bases). Germline CDR1 reads SGHAT; CDR2 reads FQDESV (reference sequence). The CDR3 is 16 residues long. V was trimmed by 1 base and J by 5 bases, leaving 16 bases between them. CDR3 nucleotide sequence: TGTGCCAGCAGCTTAGGTAGCTCCTACCAGGGAGATACGCAGTATTTT. Its protein product is CASSLGSSYQGDTQYF.

Note on this clone: An end of the junction does not agree with germline; a read error may underlie this. This chain connects TRBV7-3 to TRBJ2-1, with no clear D. The germline gives CDR1 SGHTA, CDR2 FQGTGA. This CDR3 comprises 16 residues. The CDR3 loop reads CASSVTKRSSYNEQFF. The CDR3 nucleotides are TGTGCCAGCAGCGTAACTAAGCGTAGCTCCTACAATGAGCAGTTCTTC.

The J gene is TRBJ2-2, the V gene TRBV6-1; 7 nucleotides line up with TRBD1. This CDR3 has 15 amino acids. The trim removed 3 bases at V and 4 bases at J, leaving 5 bases unmatched. Germline CDR1 MNHNS, CDR2 SASEGT. In DNA, the CDR3 is TGTGCCAGCAGTGATTACAGGGGTAGCACCGGGGAGCTGTTTTTT. Encoded protein: CASSDYRGSTGELFF.

The V and J genes are TRBV3-1 (or the pseudogene TRBV3-2) and TRBJ1-4; 9 positions match TRBD1. This CDR3 spans 15 amino acids. Germline V gene sequence: CDR1 LGHDT, CDR2 YNNKEL (reference sequence). Unmatched junction bases numbered 9, after V lost 5 bases and J lost 8 bases. CDR3 DNA sequence: TGTGCCAGCAGCATCTGGGACAGGGTTAGAGAAAAACTGTTTTTT. This translates into CASSIWDRVREKLFF.

This clone was detected only once. This rearrangement joins TRBV5-1 to TRBJ1-4, with TRBD1 matching 10 bases. Trimming cost V 7 bases and J 6 bases; bases outside gene matches: 6. The CDR3 is 14 residues long. Germline lookup yields CDR1 SGHRS and CDR2 YFSETQ. The CDR3 sequence: CASSSDRGDEKLFF. The CDR3 nucleotides read TGCGCCAGCTCGTCGGACAGGGGGGATGAAAAACTGTTTTTT.